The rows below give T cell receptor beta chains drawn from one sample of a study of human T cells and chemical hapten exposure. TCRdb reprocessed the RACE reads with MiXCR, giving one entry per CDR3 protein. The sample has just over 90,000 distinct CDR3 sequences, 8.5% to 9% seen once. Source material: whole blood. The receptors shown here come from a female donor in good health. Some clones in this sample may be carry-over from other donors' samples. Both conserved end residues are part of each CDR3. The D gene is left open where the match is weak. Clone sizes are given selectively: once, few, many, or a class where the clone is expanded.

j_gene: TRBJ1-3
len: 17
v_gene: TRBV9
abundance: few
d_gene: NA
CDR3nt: TGTGCCAGCAGCGGTTATTCTGAGAAATTATCTGGAAACACCATATATTTT
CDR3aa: CASSGYSEKLSGNTIYF

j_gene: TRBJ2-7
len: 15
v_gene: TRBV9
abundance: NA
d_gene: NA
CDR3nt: TGTGCCAGCAGCGTAGAGACGGGGCTTTACTACGAGCAGTACTTC
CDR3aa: CASSVETGLYYEQYF

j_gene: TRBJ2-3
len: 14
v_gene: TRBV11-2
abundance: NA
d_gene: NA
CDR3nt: TGTGCCAGTGTAGACGGGACCGGCACAGATACGCAGTATTTT
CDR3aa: CASVDGTGTDTQYF

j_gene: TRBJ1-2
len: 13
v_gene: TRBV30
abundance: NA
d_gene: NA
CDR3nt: TGTGCCTGGAGTGACGTGAGAGGCTATGGCTACACCTTC
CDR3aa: CAWSDVRGYGYTF

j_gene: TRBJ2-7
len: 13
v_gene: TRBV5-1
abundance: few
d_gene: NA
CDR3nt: TGCGCCAGCAGCTCCCGACTAGACTCCGAGCAGTACTTC
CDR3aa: CASSSRLDSEQYF

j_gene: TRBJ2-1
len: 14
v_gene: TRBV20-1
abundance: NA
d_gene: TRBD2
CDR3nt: TGCAGTGCCTTAGCGGGAGGGCGTGGCAATGAGCAGTTCTTC
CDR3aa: CSALAGGRGNEQFF

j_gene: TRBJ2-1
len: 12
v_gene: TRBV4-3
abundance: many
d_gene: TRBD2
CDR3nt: TGCGCCAGCAGCGCTAGCGGGAGAGGGCAGTTCTTC
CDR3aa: CASSASGRGQFF

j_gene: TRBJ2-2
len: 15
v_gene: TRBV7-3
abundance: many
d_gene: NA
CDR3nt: TGTGCCAGCAGCTTAATGGGGTTAGGGACCGGGGAGCTGTTTTTT
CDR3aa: CASSLMGLGTGELFF

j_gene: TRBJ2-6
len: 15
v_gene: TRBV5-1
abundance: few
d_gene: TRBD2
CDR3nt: TGCGCCAGCCGTCTAGCGGGAACTGGGGCCAACGTCCTGACTTTC
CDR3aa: CASRLAGTGANVLTF

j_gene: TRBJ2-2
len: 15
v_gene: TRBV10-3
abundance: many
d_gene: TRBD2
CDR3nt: TGTGCCATCAGGAAACTAGCGCAGAACACCGGGGAGCTGTTTTTT
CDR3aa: CAIRKLAQNTGELFF

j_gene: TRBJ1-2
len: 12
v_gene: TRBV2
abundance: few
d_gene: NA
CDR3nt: TGTGCCAGCAGTGAAAGGACAGCCGGCTACACCTTC
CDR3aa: CASSERTAGYTF

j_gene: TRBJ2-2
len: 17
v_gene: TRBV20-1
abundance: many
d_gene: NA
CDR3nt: TGCAGTGCTAGAGATCTCGTGACTCAAGCGAACACCGGGGAGCTGTTTTTT
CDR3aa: CSARDLVTQANTGELFF

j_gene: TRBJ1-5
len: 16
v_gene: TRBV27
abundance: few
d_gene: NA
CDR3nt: TGTGCCAGCAGTTTATTGACCCCGGAGGGCAATCAGCCCCAGCATTTT
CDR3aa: CASSLLTPEGNQPQHF

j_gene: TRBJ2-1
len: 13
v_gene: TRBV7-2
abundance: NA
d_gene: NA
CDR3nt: TGTGCCAGCAGCCGATTAAGGGGGAATGAGCAGTTCTTC
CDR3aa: CASSRLRGNEQFF

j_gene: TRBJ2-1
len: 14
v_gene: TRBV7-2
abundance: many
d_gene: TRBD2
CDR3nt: TGTGCCACCCATCAAGCGGGATACTACAATGAGCAGTTCTTC
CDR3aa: CATHQAGYYNEQFF

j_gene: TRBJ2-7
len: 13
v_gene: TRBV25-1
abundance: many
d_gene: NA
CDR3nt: TGTGCCAGCAGTCGAGGGCTGGGGGACGAGCAGTACTTC
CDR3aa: CASSRGLGDEQYF

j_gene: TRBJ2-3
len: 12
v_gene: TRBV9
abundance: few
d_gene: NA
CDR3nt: TGTGCCAGCAGCGGGAACACAGATACGCAGTATTTT
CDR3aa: CASSGNTDTQYF

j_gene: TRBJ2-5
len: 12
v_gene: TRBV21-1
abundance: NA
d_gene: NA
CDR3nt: TGTGCCGACACGGGAACTCAAGAGACCCAGTACTTC
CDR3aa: CADTGTQETQYF

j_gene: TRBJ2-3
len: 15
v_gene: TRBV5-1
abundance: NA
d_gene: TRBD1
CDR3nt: TGCGCCAGCGGACCGACAGGGGAAGTGACAGATACGCAGTATTTT
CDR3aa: CASGPTGEVTDTQYF

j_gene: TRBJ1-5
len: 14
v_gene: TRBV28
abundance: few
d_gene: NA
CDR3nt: TGTGCCAGCAGTCGAAACACAGGGTATCAGCCCCAGCATTTT
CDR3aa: CASSRNTGYQPQHF

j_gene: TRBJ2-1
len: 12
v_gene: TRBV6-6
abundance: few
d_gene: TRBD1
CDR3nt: TGTGCCAGCACGTACAGGGGGGACCGGCAGTTCTTC
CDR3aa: CASTYRGDRQFF

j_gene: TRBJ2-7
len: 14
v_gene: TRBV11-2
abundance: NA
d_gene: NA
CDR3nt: TGTGCCAGCAGCCCCTTCGCGGGGTTCTACGAGCAGTACTTC
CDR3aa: CASSPFAGFYEQYF

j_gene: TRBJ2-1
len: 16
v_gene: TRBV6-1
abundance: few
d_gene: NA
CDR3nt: TGTGCCAGCAGTGAACCGTCGCCCGGCCTGAGCAATGAGCAGTTCTTC
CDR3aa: CASSEPSPGLSNEQFF

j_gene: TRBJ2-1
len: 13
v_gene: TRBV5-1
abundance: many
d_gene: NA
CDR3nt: TGCGCCAGCAGCTTGGATACCTACAATGAGCAGTTCTTC
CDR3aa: CASSLDTYNEQFF

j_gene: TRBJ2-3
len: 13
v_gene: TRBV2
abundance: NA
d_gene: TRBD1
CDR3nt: TGTGTCAGCAGCGGACAGGGCACAGATACGCAGTATTTT
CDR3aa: CVSSGQGTDTQYF

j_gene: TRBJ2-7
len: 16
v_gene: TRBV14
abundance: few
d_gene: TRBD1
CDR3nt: TGTGCCAGCAGCCGTAGGTCGGACAGGGGGACCTACGAGCAGTACTTC
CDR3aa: CASSRRSDRGTYEQYF

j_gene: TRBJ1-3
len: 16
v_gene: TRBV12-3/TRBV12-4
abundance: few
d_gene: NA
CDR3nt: TGTGCCAGCAGTTTAGTATTGTCCGGGGCTGGAAACACCATATATTTT
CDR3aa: CASSLVLSGAGNTIYF

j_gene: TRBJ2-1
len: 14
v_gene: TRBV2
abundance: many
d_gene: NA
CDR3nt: TGTGCCAGCGGATGGGACTTCTCCTACAATGAGCAGTTCTTC
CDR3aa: CASGWDFSYNEQFF

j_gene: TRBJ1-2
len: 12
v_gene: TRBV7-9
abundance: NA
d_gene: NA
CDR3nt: TGTGCCAGCAGCTTAGATGCTTATGGCTACACCTTC
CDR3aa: CASSLDAYGYTF

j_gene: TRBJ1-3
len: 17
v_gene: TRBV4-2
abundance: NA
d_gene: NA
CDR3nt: TGTGCCAGCAGCCAAGAGGGGGGGGGTAACTCTGGAAACACCATATATTTT
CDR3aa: CASSQEGGGNSGNTIYF

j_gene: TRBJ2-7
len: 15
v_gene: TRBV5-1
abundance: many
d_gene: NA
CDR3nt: TGCGCCAGCAGCTCTCTAGCGATCGGGGCCTACGAGCAGTACTTC
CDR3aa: CASSSLAIGAYEQYF

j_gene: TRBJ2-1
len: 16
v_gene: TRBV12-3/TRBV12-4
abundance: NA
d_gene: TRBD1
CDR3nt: TGTGCCAGCAGTTTAAAGGGACAGGAGGCGGTGCATGAGCAGTTCTTC
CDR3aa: CASSLKGQEAVHEQFF

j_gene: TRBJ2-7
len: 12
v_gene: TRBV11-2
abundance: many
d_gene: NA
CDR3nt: TGTGCCAGCAGCCCAAAGGCGGGGGAGCAGTACTTC
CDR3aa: CASSPKAGEQYF

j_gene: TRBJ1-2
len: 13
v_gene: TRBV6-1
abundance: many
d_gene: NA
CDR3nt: TGTGCCGGATCACCGCAGGGGAACTATGGCTACACCTTC
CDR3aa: CAGSPQGNYGYTF

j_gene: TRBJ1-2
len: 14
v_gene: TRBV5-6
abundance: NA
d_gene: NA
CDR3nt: TGTGCCAGCAGCGACGGGCTAGACGGCTATGGCTACACCTTC
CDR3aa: CASSDGLDGYGYTF

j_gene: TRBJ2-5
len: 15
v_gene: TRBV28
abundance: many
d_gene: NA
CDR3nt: TGTGCCAGCAGACCCGGCGGAGTGGGGGAAGAGACCCAGTACTTC
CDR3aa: CASRPGGVGEETQYF

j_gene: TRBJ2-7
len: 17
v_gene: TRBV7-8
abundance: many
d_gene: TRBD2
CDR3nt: TGTGCCAGCAGCCTAGCTGTCGGACTAGCGGGAGGGCTCGAGCAGTACTTC
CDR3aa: CASSLAVGLAGGLEQYF

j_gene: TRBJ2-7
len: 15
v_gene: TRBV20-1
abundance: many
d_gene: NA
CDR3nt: TGCAGTGCTAGTTCGGGATGGCCACACATTTACGAGCAGTACTTC
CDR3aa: CSASSGWPHIYEQYF

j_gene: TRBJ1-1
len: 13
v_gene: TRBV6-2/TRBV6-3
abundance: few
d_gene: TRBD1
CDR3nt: TGTGCCAGCAGTGGGACAGGGCTCACTGAAGCTTTCTTT
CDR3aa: CASSGTGLTEAFF

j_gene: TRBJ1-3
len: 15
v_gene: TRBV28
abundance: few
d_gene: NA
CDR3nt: TGTGCCAGCAGTATAGGGGGTCTTCGGCGGAACACCATATATTTT
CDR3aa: CASSIGGLRRNTIYF

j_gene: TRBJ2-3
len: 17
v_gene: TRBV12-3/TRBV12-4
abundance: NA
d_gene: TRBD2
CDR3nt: TGTGCCAGCAGTTTCCCCTGGACTAGCGGACGCACAGATACGCAGTATTTT
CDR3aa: CASSFPWTSGRTDTQYF

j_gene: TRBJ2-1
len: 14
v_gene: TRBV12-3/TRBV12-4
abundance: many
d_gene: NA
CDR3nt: TGTGCCAGCAGCCCCGGGGGAAGCTACAATGAGCAGTTCTTC
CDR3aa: CASSPGGSYNEQFF

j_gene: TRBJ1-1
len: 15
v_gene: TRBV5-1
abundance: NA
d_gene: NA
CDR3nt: TGCGCCAGCAGCTTGAAAGGGGGTGAAGTCGCTGAAGCTTTCTTT
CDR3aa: CASSLKGGEVAEAFF

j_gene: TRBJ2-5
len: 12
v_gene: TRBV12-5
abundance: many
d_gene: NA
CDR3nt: TGTGCTAGTGGTTCTTCAGAAGAGACCCAGTACTTC
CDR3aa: CASGSSEETQYF

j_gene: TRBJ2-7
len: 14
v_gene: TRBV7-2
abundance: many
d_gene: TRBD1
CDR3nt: TGTGCCAGCAGCTTAGGTCAGGGGGCGAAGGAGCAGTACTTC
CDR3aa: CASSLGQGAKEQYF

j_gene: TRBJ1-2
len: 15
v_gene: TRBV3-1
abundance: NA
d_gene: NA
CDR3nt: TGTGCCAGCAGCTTCCAGGCCAGAGCTAACTATGGCTACACCTTC
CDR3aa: CASSFQARANYGYTF

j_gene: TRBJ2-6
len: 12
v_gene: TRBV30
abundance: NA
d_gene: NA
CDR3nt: TGTGCCTGGGGGACTGGGGCCAACGTCCTGACTTTC
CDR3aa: CAWGTGANVLTF

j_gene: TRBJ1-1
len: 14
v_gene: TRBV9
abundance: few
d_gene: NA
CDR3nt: TGTGCCAGCAGCGTAGGGTGGACAGCAACTGAAGCTTTCTTT
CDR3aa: CASSVGWTATEAFF